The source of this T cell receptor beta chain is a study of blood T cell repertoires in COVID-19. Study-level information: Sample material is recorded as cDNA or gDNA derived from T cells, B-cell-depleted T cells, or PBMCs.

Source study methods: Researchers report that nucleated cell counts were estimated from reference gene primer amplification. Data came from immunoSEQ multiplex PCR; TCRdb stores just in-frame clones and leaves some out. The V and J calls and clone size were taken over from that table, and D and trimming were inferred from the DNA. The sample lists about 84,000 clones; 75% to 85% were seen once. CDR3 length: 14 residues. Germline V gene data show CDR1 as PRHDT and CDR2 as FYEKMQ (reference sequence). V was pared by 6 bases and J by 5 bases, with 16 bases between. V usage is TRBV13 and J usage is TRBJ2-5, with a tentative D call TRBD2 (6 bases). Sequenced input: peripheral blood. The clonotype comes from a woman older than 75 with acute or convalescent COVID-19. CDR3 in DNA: TGTGCCAGCAGACAAGGACGGGGGTGGGAGACCCAGTACTTC. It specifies CASRQGRGWETQYF.